The entry that follows covers one TCR beta chain sequence. The data belong to a study of blood T cell repertoires in COVID-19. Study context: Acute and convalescent COVID-19 specimens originated in the United States, Italy and Spain.

The table came from immunoSEQ multiplex PCR; TCRdb's copy has only in-frame clones and leaves some out. Of some 250,000 clones detected, more than 75% appear once; the ten largest clones hold 3%. Losses at the gene ends were 6 bases for V and 2 bases for J; bases not matched to a gene: 10. This CDR3 has 17 residues. CDR1 is SGHRS and CDR2 is YFSETQ in the germline V gene. This TCR came from a woman in her twenties or thirties who had recovered from COVID-19. This sequence joins TRBV5-1 and TRBJ2-3; 12 bases map to TRBD2. Material for sequencing was peripheral blood. This chain's CDR3 is CASTLSASGGATDTQYF. CDR3 sequence (DNA): TGCGCCAGCACCCTCAGTGCTAGCGGGGGGGCCACAGATACGCAGTATTTT.